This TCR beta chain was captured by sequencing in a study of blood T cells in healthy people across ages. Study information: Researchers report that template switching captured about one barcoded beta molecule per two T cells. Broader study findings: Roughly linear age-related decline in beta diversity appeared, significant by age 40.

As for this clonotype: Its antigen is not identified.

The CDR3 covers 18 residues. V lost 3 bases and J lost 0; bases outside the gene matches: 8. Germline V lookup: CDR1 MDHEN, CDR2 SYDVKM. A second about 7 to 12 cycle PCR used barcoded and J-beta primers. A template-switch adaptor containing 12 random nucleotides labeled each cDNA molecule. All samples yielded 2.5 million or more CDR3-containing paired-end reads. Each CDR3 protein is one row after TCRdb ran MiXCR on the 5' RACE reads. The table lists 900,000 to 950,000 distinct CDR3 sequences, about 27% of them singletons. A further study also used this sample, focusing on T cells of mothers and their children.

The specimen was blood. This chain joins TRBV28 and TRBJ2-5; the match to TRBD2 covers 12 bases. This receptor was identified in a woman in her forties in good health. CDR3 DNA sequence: TGTGCCAGCAGTTTCTACTTGGGACTAGCGGGTTACCAAGAGACCCAGTACTTC. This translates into CASSFYLGLAGYQETQYF.